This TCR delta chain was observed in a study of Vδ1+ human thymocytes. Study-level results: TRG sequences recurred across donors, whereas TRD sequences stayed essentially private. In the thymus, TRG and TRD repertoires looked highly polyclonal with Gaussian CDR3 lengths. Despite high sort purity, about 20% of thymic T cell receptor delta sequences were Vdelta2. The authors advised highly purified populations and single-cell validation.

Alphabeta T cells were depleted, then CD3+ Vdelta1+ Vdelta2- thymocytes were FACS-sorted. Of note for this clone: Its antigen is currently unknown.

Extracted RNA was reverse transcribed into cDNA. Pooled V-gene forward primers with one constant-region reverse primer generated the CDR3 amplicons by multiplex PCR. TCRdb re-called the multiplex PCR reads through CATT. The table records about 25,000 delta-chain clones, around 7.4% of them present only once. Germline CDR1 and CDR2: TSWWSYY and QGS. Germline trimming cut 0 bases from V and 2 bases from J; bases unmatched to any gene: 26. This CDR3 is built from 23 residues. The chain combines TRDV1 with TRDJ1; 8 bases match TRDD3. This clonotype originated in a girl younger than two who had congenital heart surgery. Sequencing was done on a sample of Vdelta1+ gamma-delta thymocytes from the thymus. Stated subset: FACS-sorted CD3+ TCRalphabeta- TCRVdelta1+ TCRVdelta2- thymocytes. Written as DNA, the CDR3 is TGTGCTCTTGGGGAACTTCGGATCCTCCCCTTCCCGGTACTGGGGGTGTGTACCGATAAACTCATCTTT. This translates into CALGELRILPFPVLGVCTDKLIF.